This T cell receptor (beta chain) is from a study of T cells after yellow fever vaccination. Whole-study context: SMART-Seq v4 Ultra Low Input served to prepare low-cell-number fractions. General study results and limits: Abundant clonotypes from the bulk population could contaminate FACS-sorted repertoires. Peaking faster, on day 5 versus 15, the secondary response was nonetheless weaker.

There are a few counts of this clonotype. What it binds is unknown. TCRdb called the 5' RACE reads again in MiXCR, with one record for every CDR3 protein. The sample has nearly 300,000 distinct CDR3 sequences, around 9.3% seen once; the top ten hold about 3.7%. The TCR was taken from a man aged 18 to 29 who received the YFV17D yellow fever vaccine. Sample: CD4+ T cells sorted from PBMCs, taken 5 days after the yellow fever booster vaccination.

The DNA of the CDR3 is TGTGCCAGCAGTTCCCGGACAGGGAGTGGCTACACCTTC. It encodes CASSSRTGSGYTF. This chain links TRBV27 with TRBJ1-2; 8 bases map to TRBD1. The V segment lost 4 bases and the J segment 7 bases; nucleotides outside the gene matches: 5. The germline V gene has CDR1 MNHEY and CDR2 SMNVEV (reference sequence). The CDR3 runs to 13 residues.